These 10 T cell receptor beta chains share one sample of origin, sequenced in a study of T-cell reconstitution after alpha-beta-depleted transplantation in children. During its preparation, the TCRbeta library received unique molecular identifiers. MiXCR, run by TCRdb on the PCR reads, gives a single entry per CDR3 protein. Of fewer than 350,000 distinct CDR3 sequences in the sample, 11% were seen once. Material: peripheral blood, obtained 180 days after TCRalphabeta/CD19-depleted stem cell transplant. The source of these receptors is a male patient aged 2-10 years who had a stem cell transplant for chronic granulomatous disease, so the T cells may come from the graft donor.

This clonotype was seen many times. The chain uses TRBV12-3 or TRBV12-4 and TRBJ2-3; D perhaps matches TRBD2 (6 bases). V dropped 3 bases and J dropped 2 bases, with 12 bases sitting between them. This CDR3 is built from 15 residues. CDR3 coding DNA: TGTGCCAGCAGTTTTAGGCGGGGAAACACAGATACGCAGTATTTT. Its translation: CASSFRRGNTDTQYF.

This clonotype was recorded many times. J is TRBJ2-3 and V is TRBV27; 12 nucleotides match TRBD2. CDR3 length equals 18 residues. Germline V gene data show CDR1 as MNHEY and CDR2 as SMNVEV (reference sequence). After removal of 5 bases from V and 10 bases from J, the junction contained 19 bases not matched to a gene. CDR3 residues: CASSRTSVLAGGPRSQYF. DNA of the CDR3: TGTGCCAGCAGTCGTACCTCGGTGCTAGCGGGAGGGCCGAGATCGCAGTATTTT.

The genes are TRBV5-4 and TRBJ1-1; tentative D call: TRBD1 (5 bases). Germline CDR1 reads SGHNT; CDR2 reads YYREEE (reference sequence). V shed 0 bases and J shed 0 bases, with 21 bases lying between them. The CDR3 has 19 residues. The CDR3, as DNA: TGTGCCAGCAGCTTGGAATTCGGGGCAGGGATTGTAATGAACACTGAAGCTTTCTTT. It encodes CASSLEFGAGIVMNTEAFF.

The table lists this clonotype with many counts. V and J are TRBV2 and TRBJ2-2; maybe TRBD1 (8 bases). V lost 10 bases, J lost 3 bases, and 15 bases lay in between. Germline V gives CDR1 SNHLY, CDR2 FYNNEI. The CDR3 totals 14 residues. CDR3: CATTTGGDTGELFF. As DNA, the CDR3 is TGTGCCACCACCACAGGGGGGGACACCGGGGAGCTGTTTTTT.

Many counts were recorded for this clonotype. The gene calls are TRBV12-3 or TRBV12-4 and TRBJ1-6; 7 positions match TRBD1. The J segment lost 5 bases and the V segment lost 5 bases, leaving 6 bases of the junction unmatched. The CDR3 loop spans 15 amino acids. Here the CDR3 reads CASSGRTGNNSPLHF. The CDR3 DNA is TGTGCCAGCAGTGGTCGGACAGGCAATAATTCACCCCTCCACTTT.

The sample holds a few counts of this clonotype. The chain couples TRBV20-1 to TRBJ2-7, with no clear D. There are 14 residues in the CDR3. Per germline, CDR1 DFQATT and CDR2 SNEGSKA (reference sequence). Trimming cost V 5 bases and J 2 bases, with 16 bases left between them. This CDR3 reads CSASKQTGTYEQYF. As DNA, the CDR3 is TGCAGTGCTTCAAAGCAGACTGGCACCTACGAGCAGTACTTC.

This clonotype has ten or more counts. The chain couples TRBV28 to TRBJ2-7, with 10 bases lining up with TRBD1. The germline gives CDR1 MDHEN, CDR2 SYDVKM. The CDR3 is 14 amino acids. J lost 6 bases, V lost 8 bases, and 10 bases had no gene match. Here the CDR3 DNA reads TGTGCCAGCCTAACGTTGGGACAGGGGCGCGAGCAGTACTTC. Protein sequence: CASLTLGQGREQYF. Complete variable domain (other parts from reference TRBV28 and TRBJ2-7): DVKVTQSSRYLVKRTGEKVFLECVQDMDHENMFWYRQDPGLGLRLIYFSYDVKMKEKGDIPEGYSVSREKKERFSLILESASTNQTSMYLCASLTLGQGREQYFGPGTRLTVT.

This clonotype was seen many times. The gene calls are TRBV25-1 and TRBJ2-4; 7 nucleotides agree with TRBD2. Germline loops: CDR1 MGHDK, CDR2 SYGVNS. The junction had 7 bases not matched to a gene; V was cut back by 2 bases and J by 3 bases. CDR3 length: 16 amino acids. The CDR3 loop is CASSEHGGVDKNIQYF. CDR3 in DNA: TGTGCCAGCAGTGAACATGGGGGGGTCGACAAAAACATTCAGTACTTC.

This clonotype was counted ten times or more. This chain joins TRBV13 and TRBJ2-2; TRBD1 matches at 8 bases. The V segment lost 0 bases and the J segment 4 bases; nucleotides outside the gene matches: 1. This CDR3 comprises 15 residues. The germline V gene has CDR1 PRHDT and CDR2 FYEKMQ (reference sequence). As DNA, the CDR3 is TGTGCCAGCAGCTTAGGGACAGGGGCCACCGGGGAGCTGTTTTTT. Translation gives CASSLGTGATGELFF.

This clonotype has a count of ten or more. V usage is TRBV4-2 and J usage is TRBJ1-5; no definite D call. The V end lost 1 base, the J end lost 6 bases, and 10 bases lay between the germline ends. This CDR3 spans 14 amino acids. Germline loops: CDR1 LGHNA, CDR2 YNFKEQ. The CDR3 loop reads CASSQGEKGQPQHF. The CDR3 region has the DNA TGTGCCAGCAGCCAAGGGGAGAAAGGTCAGCCCCAGCATTTT.